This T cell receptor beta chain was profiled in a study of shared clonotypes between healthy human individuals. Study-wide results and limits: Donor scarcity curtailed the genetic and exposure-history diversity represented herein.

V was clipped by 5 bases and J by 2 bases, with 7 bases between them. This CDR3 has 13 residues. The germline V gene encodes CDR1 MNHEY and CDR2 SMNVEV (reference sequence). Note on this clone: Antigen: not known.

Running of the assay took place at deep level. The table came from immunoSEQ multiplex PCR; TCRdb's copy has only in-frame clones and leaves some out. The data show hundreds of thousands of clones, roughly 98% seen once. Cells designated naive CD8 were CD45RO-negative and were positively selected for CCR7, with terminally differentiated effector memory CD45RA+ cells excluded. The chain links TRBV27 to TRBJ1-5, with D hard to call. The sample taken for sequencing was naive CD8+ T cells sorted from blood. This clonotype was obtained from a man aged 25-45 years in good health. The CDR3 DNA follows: TGTGCCAGCAGTACCGCGGGCAATCAGCCCCAGCATTTT. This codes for CASSTAGNQPQHF.